These 12 T cell receptor beta chains were sequenced from one sample in a study of TIL therapy for anti-PD-1-resistant metastatic lung cancer. The time point here: pre-treatment sample, taken before nivolumab and TIL therapy. The libraries were made with immunoSEQ v3. The table came from immunoSEQ multiplex PCR; TCRdb's copy has only in-frame clones and leaves some out. The sample includes some 50,000 clones, 79% of them seen just once. Sequenced here: blood, sampled at baseline. The receptors stem from a man aged 70-80 years with non-small cell lung cancer.

The chain employs TRBV19 and TRBJ2-1; 15 bases agree with TRBD2. Germline V gene lookup returns CDR1 LNHDA and CDR2 SQIVND (reference sequence). J gave up 8 bases and V 4 bases, and 3 bases lay outside the gene matches. The length of the CDR3 is 15 residues. The CDR3 region is CASSTGTSGRHEQFF. The CDR3 region has the DNA TGTGCCAGTAGTACCGGGACTAGCGGGAGGCATGAGCAGTTCTTC.

The chain has TRBV5-1 and TRBJ1-1, with D tentatively TRBD1 (6 bases). V dropped 1 base and J dropped 0 bases, with 16 bases sitting between them. CDR1 and CDR2 from the germline V gene are SGHRS and YFSETQ. The CDR3 length is 17 residues. CDR3 in DNA: TGCGCCAGCAGCTTGCTTGGGACAATACAAATGAACACTGAAGCTTTCTTT. Translated: CASSLLGTIQMNTEAFF.

The rearrangement links TRBV6-5 to TRBJ2-5, with 7 bases identical to TRBD1. The CDR3 extends over 10 amino acids. V gave up 8 bases and J gave up 9 bases; unmatched junction bases: 3. Per the germline V gene, CDR1 is MNHEY and CDR2 is SVGAGI. The CDR3 loop reads CASDREPQYF. CDR3 sequence (DNA): TGTGCCAGCGACAGGGAACCCCAGTACTTC.

The CDR3 DNA follows: TGTGCCAGCAGGGTCCATATGGGGGGGGCAGGGACGCTATACGAGCAGTACTTC. It encodes CASRVHMGGAGTLYEQYF. This chain links TRBV25-1 with TRBJ2-7; TRBD2 is a possible D gene (7 bases). Germline CDR1 MGHDK, CDR2 SYGVNS. The CDR3 sequence is 18 residues long. Trimming took off 6 bases at V and 4 bases at J, with 28 bases between the two ends.

The V call is TRBV5-4, the J call TRBJ2-2; a weak D match, TRBD2 (6 bases). CDR3 length: 15 amino acids. V was clipped by 2 bases and J by 8 bases, with 16 bases between them. The germline V gene encodes CDR1 SGHNT and CDR2 YYREEE (reference sequence). CDR3 protein: CASSFVGGAGGELFF. The CDR3 DNA is TGTGCCAGCAGCTTTGTCGGAGGGGCCGGGGGGGAGCTGTTTTTT.

The V call is TRBV7-3, the J call TRBJ1-2; 9 nucleotides agree with TRBD1. The V segment lost 4 bases and the J segment 7 bases; nucleotides outside the gene matches: 10. Germline values: CDR1 SGHTA, CDR2 FQGTGA. The CDR3 runs to 15 residues. The CDR3 DNA reads as TGTGCCAGCAGCTCAAGACCGGGACAGGGTGCTGGCTACACCTTC. Translation gives CASSSRPGQGAGYTF. Full variable domain (remainder filled in from reference TRBV7-3 and TRBJ1-2): GAGVSQTPSNKVTEKGKYVELRCDPISGHTALYWYRQSLGQGPEFLIYFQGTGAADDSGLPNDRFFAVRPEGSVSTLKIQRTERGDSAVYLCASSSRPGQGAGYTFGSGTRLTVV.

The chain combines TRBV9 with TRBJ2-7, with D hard to call. Germline-derived CDR1 and CDR2 are SGDLS and YYNGEE. The CDR3 is made up of 16 amino acids. The V end was cut by 4 bases, the J end by 0 bases, with 17 bases between. The CDR3 region has the DNA TGTGCCAGCAGCCCCCGAGTAGGGTTAAGCTCCTACGAGCAGTACTTC. Protein product: CASSPRVGLSSYEQYF.

This clone has just a few counts. This sequence joins TRBV9 and TRBJ2-5; 15 bases fit TRBD2. V dropped 3 bases and J dropped 5; count of bases not matched to a gene: 2. Germline V gene data show CDR1 as SGDLS and CDR2 as YYNGEE. The CDR3 is made up of 15 amino acids. CDR3 coding DNA: TGTGCCAGCAGCGAGGGGACTAGCGGGAGGGAGACCCAGTACTTC. It translates to CASSEGTSGRETQYF.

This clone was seen once. This chain joins TRBV27 and TRBJ2-3, with D perhaps TRBD2 (6 bases). The CDR3 length is 17 residues. Germline CDR1 MNHEY, CDR2 SMNVEV (reference sequence). V lost 5 bases to trimming and J lost 1 base, with 19 bases between them. CDR3 DNA: TGTGCCAGCAGTCCCCGATGGGGCGGGACCCGCACAGATACGCAGTATTTT. Protein sequence: CASSPRWGGTRTDTQYF.

This chain links TRBV5-1 with TRBJ2-7, with 7 bases fitting TRBD2. Germline lookup yields CDR1 SGHRS and CDR2 YFSETQ. Unmatched junction bases numbered 5, after V lost 4 bases and J lost 1 base. The CDR3 is 14 amino acids. The CDR3 sequence is CASSQGGRSYEQYF. The CDR3 coding sequence is TGCGCCAGCAGCCAGGGAGGGCGGTCCTACGAGCAGTACTTC.

The chain uses TRBV19 and TRBJ1-5; D is undetermined. CDR1 LNHDA and CDR2 SQIVND come from the germline V gene (reference sequence). Trimming left V 3 bases short and J 2 bases short, with 11 bases between. The CDR3 contains 15 residues. The CDR3: CASSIGGTGNQPQHF. The CDR3 DNA sequence: TGTGCCAGTAGTATTGGAGGAACGGGCAATCAGCCCCAGCATTTT. Variable domain in full (rest from reference TRBV19 and TRBJ1-5): DGGITQSPKYLFRKEGQNVTLSCEQNLNHDAMYWYRQDPGQGLRLIYYSQIVNDFQKGDIAEGYSVSREKKESFPLTVTSAQKNPTAFYLCASSIGGTGNQPQHFGDGTRLSIL.

This clone came up a few times. A junction boundary mismatches the germline segment, possibly from a read error. The rearrangement uses TRBV7-7 and TRBJ2-7; D may be TRBD1 (6 bases). Per germline, CDR1 SSHAT and CDR2 FNYEAQ (reference sequence). The CDR3 length is 13 residues. Here the CDR3 DNA reads TGTGCTAGCAGCAAAAACAGGGCCGACGAGCAGTACTTC. Residues: CASSKNRADEQYF.